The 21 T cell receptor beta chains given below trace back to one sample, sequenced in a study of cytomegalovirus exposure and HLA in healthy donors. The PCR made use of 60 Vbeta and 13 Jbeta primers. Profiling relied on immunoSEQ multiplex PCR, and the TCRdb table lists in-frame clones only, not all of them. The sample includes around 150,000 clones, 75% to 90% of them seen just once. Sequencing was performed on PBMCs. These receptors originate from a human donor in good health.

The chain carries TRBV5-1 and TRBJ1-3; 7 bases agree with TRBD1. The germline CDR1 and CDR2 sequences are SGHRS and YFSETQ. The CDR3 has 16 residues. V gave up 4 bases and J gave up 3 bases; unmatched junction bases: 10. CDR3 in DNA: TGCGCCAGCAGCCCGTCCTTGAGGACAGGTGGAAACACCATATATTTT. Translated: CASSPSLRTGGNTIYF.

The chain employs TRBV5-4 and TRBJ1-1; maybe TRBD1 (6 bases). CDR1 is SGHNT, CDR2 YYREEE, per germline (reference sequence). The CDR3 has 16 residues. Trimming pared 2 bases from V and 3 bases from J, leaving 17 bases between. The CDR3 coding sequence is TGTGCCAGCAGCTTACAGGGTGGTTTTACCCACACTGAAGCTTTCTTT. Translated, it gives CASSLQGGFTHTEAFF.

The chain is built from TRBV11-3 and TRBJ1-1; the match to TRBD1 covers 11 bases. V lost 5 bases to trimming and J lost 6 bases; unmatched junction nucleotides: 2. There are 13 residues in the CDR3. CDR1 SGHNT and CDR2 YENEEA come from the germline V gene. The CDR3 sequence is CASSEGQGAEAFF. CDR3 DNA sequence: TGTGCCAGCAGCGAGGGACAGGGGGCTGAAGCTTTCTTT. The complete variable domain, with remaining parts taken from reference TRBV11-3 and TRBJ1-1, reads EAGVVQSPRYKIIEKKQPVAFWCNPISGHNTLYWYLQNLGQGPELLIRYENEEAVDDSQLPKDRFSAERLKGVDSTLKIQPAELGDSAVYLCASSEGQGAEAFFGQGTRLTVV.

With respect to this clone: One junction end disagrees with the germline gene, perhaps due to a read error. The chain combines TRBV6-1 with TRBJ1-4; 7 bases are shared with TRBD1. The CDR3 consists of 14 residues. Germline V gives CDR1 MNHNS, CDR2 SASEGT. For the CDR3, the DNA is TGTGCCGGCAGGACGACAGGGCCCAATGAAAAACTGTTTTTT. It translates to CAGRTTGPNEKLFF.

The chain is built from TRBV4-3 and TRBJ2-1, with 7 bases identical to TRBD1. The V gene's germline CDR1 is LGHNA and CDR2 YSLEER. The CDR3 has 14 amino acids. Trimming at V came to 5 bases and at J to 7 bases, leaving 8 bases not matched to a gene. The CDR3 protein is CASSKGQIANEQFF. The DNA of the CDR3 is TGCGCCAGCAGCAAGGGACAGATCGCAAATGAGCAGTTCTTC.

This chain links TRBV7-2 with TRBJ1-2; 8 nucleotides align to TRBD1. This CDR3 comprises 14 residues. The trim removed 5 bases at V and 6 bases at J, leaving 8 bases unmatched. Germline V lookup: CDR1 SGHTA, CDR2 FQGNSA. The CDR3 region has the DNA TGTGCCAGCAGCCTCCCAGGGGGCAAGAATGGCTACACCTTC. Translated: CASSLPGGKNGYTF.

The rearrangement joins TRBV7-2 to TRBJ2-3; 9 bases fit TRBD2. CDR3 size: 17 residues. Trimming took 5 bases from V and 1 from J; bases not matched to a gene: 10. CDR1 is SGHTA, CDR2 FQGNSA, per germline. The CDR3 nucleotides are TGTGCCAGCAGCCTCGGGACTAGCCCCCTCGGCACAGATACGCAGTATTTT. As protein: CASSLGTSPLGTDTQYF.

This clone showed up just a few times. The CDR3 nucleotides are TGTGCCAGTAGTATAGCCCCCGGGACAGGGGTACAGCCCCAGCATTTT. This encodes CASSIAPGTGVQPQHF. This chain joins TRBV19 and TRBJ1-5; 10 bases line up with TRBD1. J was trimmed by 7 bases and V by 1 base; bases with no gene match: 7. The CDR3 is 16 amino acids. Germline CDR1 LNHDA, CDR2 SQIVND (reference sequence).

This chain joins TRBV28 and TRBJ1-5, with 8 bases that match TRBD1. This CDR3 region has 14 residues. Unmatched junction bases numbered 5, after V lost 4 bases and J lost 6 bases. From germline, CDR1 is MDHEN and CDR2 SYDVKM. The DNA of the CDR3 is TGTGCCAGCAGTTCCGGACAGGGTAGTCAGCCCCAGCATTTT. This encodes CASSSGQGSQPQHF.

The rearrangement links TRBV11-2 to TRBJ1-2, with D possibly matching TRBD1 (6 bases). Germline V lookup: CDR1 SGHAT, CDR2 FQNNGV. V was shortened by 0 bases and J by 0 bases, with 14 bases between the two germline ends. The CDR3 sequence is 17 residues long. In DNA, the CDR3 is TGTGCCAGCAGCTTAGATCTAGTACAGGGAGCTAACTATGGCTACACCTTC. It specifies CASSLDLVQGANYGYTF.

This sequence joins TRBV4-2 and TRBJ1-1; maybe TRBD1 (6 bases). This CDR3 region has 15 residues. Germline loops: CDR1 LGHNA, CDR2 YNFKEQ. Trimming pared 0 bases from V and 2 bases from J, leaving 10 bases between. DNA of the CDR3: TGTGCCAGCAGCCAAGAGGGCAGGGGAAACACTGAAGCTTTCTTT. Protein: CASSQEGRGNTEAFF.

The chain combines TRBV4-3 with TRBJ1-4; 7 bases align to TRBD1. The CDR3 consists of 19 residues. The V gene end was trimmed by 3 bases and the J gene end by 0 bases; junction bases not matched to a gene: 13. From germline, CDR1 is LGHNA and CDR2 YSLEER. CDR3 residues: CASSQPPGQRIATNEKLFF. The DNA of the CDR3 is TGCGCCAGCAGCCAGCCACCGGGACAGAGGATAGCAACTAATGAAAAACTGTTTTTT.

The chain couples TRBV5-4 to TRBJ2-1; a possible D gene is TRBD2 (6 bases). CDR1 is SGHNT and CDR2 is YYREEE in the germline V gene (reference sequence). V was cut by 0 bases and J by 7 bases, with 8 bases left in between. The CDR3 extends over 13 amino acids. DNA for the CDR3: TGTGCCAGCAGCTTGGGGGGGGAGAATGAGCAGTTCTTC. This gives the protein CASSLGGENEQFF. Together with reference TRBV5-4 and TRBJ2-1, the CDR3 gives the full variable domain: ETGVTQSPTHLIKTRGQQVTLRCSSQSGHNTVSWYQQALGQGPQFIFQYYREEENGRGNFPPRFSGLQFPNYSSELNVNALELDDSALYLCASSLGGENEQFFGPGTRLTVL.

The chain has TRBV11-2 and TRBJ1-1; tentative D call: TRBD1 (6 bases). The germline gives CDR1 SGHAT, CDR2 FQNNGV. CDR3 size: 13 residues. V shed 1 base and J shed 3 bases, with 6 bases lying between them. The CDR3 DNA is TGTGCCAGCAGCTTAGCAGGGGACACTGAAGCTTTCTTT. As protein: CASSLAGDTEAFF.

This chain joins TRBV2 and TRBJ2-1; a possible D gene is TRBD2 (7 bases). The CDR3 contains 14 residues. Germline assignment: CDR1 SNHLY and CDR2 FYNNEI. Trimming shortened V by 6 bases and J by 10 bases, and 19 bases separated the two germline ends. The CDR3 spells CASRGISGGREQFF. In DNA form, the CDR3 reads TGTGCCAGCAGGGGTATATCGGGGGGCAGGGAGCAGTTCTTC. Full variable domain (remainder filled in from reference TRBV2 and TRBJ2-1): EPEVTQTPSHQVTQMGQEVILRCVPISNHLYFYWYRQILGQKVEFLVSFYNNEISEKSEIFDDQFSVERPDGSNFTLKIRSTKLEDSAMYFCASRGISGGREQFFGPGTRLTVL.

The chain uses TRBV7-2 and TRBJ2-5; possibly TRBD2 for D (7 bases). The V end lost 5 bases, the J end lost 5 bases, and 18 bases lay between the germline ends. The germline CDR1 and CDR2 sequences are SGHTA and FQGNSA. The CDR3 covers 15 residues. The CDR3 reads CASSPWGGQLETQYF. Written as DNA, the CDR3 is TGTGCCAGCAGCCCCTGGGGGGGGCAATTGGAGACCCAGTACTTC.

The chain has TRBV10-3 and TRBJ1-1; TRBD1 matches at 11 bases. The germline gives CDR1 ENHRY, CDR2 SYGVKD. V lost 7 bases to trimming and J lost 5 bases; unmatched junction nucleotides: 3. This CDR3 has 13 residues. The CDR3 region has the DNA TGTGCCATCACGGACAGGGGGCATACTGAAGCTTTCTTT. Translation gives CAITDRGHTEAFF.

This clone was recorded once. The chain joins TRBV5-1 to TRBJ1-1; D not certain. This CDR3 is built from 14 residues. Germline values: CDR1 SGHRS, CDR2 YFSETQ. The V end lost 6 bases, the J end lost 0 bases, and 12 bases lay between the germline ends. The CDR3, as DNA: TGCGCCAGCATCGGTCCAGGCATGAACACTGAAGCTTTCTTT. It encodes CASIGPGMNTEAFF.

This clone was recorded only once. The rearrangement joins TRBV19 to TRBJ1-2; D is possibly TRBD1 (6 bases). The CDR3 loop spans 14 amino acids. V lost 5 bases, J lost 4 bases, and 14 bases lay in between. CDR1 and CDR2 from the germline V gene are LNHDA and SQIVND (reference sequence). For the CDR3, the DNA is TGTGCCAGTAGTGCCTCGGGGGGGCTCTATGGCTACACCTTC. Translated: CASSASGGLYGYTF.

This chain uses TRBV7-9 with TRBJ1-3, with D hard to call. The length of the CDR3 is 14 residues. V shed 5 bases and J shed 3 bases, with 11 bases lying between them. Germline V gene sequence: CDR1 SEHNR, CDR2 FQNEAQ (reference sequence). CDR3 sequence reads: CASSLVGVGNTIYF. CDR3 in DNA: TGTGCCAGCAGCCTTGTCGGGGTTGGAAACACCATATATTTT.

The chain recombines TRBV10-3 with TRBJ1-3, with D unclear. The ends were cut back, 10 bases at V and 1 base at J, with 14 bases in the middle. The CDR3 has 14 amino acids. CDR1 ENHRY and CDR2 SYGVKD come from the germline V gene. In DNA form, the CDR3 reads TGTGCCAGCCTCGGGGTGACATCTGGAAACACCATATATTTT. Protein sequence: CASLGVTSGNTIYF.